Given below is one TCR beta chain in context. Antigen: not known. This CDR3 comprises 16 residues. CDR1 is SNHLY and CDR2 is FYNNEI in the germline V gene. Trimming cost V 4 bases and J 1 base; bases outside gene matches: 7. These data are taken from a study of cytomegalovirus exposure and HLA in healthy donors. The PCR made use of 60 Vbeta and 13 Jbeta primers. Profiling relied on immunoSEQ multiplex PCR, and the TCRdb table lists in-frame clones only, not all of them. The repertoire holds tens of thousands of clones, 82% seen once, with about 3.8% in the top ten. General study results and limits: Generally TCR sequences proved uncommon, though certain public TCRs appeared in numerous donors.

Input material: PBMCs. This chain uses TRBV2 with TRBJ2-7, with 10 bases that match TRBD2. This TCR was sampled from a man in his fifties or sixties in good health and CMV-seronegative. For the CDR3, the DNA is TGTGCCAGCAGTGTGTCCGGGACTAGCGTTTCCTACGAGCAGTACTTC. Amino acids: CASSVSGTSVSYEQYF.